This T cell receptor beta chain is from a study of blood T cell repertoires in COVID-19. In the study overall: Nucleic acid was either cDNA or gDNA, and it came from T cells, B-cell-depleted T cells, or PBMCs.

Original methodology: By means of reference gene primer amplification, nucleated cell counts were estimated. Generated by immunoSEQ multiplex PCR, the TCRdb table keeps only in-frame clones and is missing some. V, J and clone size were drawn from that table, and D and trimming were deduced from the DNA. The sample has 60,000 to 75,000 clones, 88% seen once. Germline-derived CDR1 and CDR2 are MNHNY and SVGAGI (reference sequence). The CDR3 contains 16 residues. The junction had 8 bases not matched to a gene; V was cut back by 0 bases and J by 5 bases. The sequencing input was peripheral blood. This chain joins TRBV6-6 and TRBJ2-5, with TRBD1 matching 8 bases. This clonotype was sampled from a human donor in a cohort sampled during active COVID-19. CDR3 sequence (DNA): TGTGCCAGCAGTTACTCGAGTCAGGGGGCAGGGGAGACCCAGTACTTC. Its protein product is CASSYSSQGAGETQYF.